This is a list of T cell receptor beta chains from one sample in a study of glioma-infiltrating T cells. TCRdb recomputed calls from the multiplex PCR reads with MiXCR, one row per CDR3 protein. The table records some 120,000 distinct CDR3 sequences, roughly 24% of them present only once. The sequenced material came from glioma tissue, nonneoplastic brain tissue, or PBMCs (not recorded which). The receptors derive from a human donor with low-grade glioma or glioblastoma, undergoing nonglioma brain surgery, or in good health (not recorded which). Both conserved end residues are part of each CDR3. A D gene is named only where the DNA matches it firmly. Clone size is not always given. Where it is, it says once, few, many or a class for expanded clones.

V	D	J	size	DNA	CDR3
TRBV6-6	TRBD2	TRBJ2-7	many	TGTGCCAGCAGTTACTCCCGATTAGCGGGAGGTGGGTACGAGCAGTACTTC	CASSYSRLAGGGYEQYF
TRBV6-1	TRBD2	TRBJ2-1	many	TGTGCCAGCAACCTTCTAGCGGACAATGAGCGGTTCTTC	CASNLLADNERFF
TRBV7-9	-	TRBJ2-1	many	TGTACCAGCAGCTTAGCTCTCGGGGACAATGAGCAGTTCTTC	CTSSLALGDNEQFF
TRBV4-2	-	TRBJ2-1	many	TGTGCCAGCAGCCTGGGGCTAGGGGAAAATGAGCAGTTCTTC	CASSLGLGENEQFF
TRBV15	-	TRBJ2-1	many	TGTGCCACCCGGAGTAATATTTACAATGAGCAGTTCTTC	CATRSNIYNEQFF
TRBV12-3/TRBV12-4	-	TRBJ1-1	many	TGTGCCAGCACCGAAGGGTTGGGCACTGAAGCTTTCTTT	CASTEGLGTEAFF
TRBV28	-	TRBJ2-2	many	TGTGCCAGCAGTCCCCTACTAGTCGCCGGGGAGCTGTTTTTT	CASSPLLVAGELFF
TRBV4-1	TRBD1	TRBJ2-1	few	TGCGCCAGCAGCCAAGTACCGGGACAGGGGTTTGGTGAGCAGTTCTTC	CASSQVPGQGFGEQFF
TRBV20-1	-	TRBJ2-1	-	TGCAGTGCAAGAGACGGGATCGGAGACAATGAGGAGTTCTTC	CSARDGIGDNEEFF
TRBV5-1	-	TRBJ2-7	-	TGCGCCAGCAGCTTGCGACGGCAGGGGGGAAACGAGCAGTACTTC	CASSLRRQGGNEQYF
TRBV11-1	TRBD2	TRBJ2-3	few	TGTGCCAGCAGCCGCGGACTAGCGGGCCACTTGAGGACAGATACGCAGTATTTT	CASSRGLAGHLRTDTQYF
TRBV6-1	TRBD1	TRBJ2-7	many	TGTGCCAGCAGCATGGGGACAGACTACGAGCAGTACTTC	CASSMGTDYEQYF
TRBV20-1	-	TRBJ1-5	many	TGCAGTGCCGGGACGGCTAGCAATCAGCCCCAGCATTTT	CSAGTASNQPQHF
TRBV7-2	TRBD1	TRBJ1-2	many	TGTGCCAGCAGCTCAGACAGGGCACCCCTCTATGGCTACACCTTC	CASSSDRAPLYGYTF
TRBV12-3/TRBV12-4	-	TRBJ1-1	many	TGTGCCAGCAGTGCGCCCAGACGGCGGACTGAAGCTTTCTTT	CASSAPRRRTEAFF